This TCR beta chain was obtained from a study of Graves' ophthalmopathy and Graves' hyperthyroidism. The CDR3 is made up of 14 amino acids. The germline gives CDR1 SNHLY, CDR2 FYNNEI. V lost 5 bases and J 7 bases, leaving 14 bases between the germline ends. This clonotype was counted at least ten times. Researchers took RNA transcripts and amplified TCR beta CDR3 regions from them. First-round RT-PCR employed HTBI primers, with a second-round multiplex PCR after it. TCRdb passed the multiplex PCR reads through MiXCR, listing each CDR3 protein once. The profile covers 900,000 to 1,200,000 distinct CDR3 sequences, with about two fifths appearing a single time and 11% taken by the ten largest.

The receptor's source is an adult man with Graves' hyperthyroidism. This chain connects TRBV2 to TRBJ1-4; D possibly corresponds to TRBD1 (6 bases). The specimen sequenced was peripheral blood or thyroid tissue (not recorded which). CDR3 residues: CASSITGNAEKLFF. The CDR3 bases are TGTGCCAGCAGTATTACAGGGAATGCTGAAAAACTGTTTTTT.